Listed here is a single T cell receptor (beta chain). Its cognate antigen is unknown. Germline lookup yields CDR1 ENHRY and CDR2 SYGVKD. The CDR3 sequence is 15 residues long. V lost 0 bases to trimming and J lost 7 bases, with 13 bases between them. The data belong to a study of cytomegalovirus exposure and HLA in healthy donors. General study points: The investigators catalogued 164 TCR beta chains as cytomegalovirus-associated. Rarity characterized most TCR sequences, yet some public TCRs appeared in many donors. Confirmation in vitro established that a few CMV-associated chains were specific for CMV antigens.

Produced via immunoSEQ multiplex PCR; TCRdb's table is partial and in-frame only. The data contain roughly 350,000 clones, just over 85% of them singletons. Sequencing input: PBMCs. This chain links TRBV10-3 with TRBJ2-1; unclear D gene. The sequence was collected from a woman between 18 and 29 years old in good health and CMV-seronegative. The CDR3 region has the DNA TGTGCCATCAGTGAGTCATCCGGGTTAAGGAATGAGCAGTTCTTC. This sequence encodes CAISESSGLRNEQFF.